Below, 19 T cell receptor beta chains from the same sample are listed, as sequenced in a study of sequential checkpoint blockade in melanoma. As for treatment: randomized to nivolumab then ipilimumab (arm A) or the reverse (arm B). The repertoire was sequenced with immunoSEQ multiplex PCR; TCRdb's copy has only in-frame clones and lacks some. Found here are 30,000 to 40,000 clones, approximately 90% of them singletons; the top ten hold 12%. The material sequenced was CD8+ T cells sorted from blood (inferred from file names), taken from a patient given nivolumab and ipilimumab in sequence. These receptors were taken from a human donor with melanoma.

This chain joins TRBV6-5 and TRBJ1-5, with D possibly TRBD1 on 6 matching bases. This CDR3 has 16 residues. Looked up from germline, CDR1 is MNHEY and CDR2 is SVGAGI. V was trimmed by 4 bases and J by 5 bases, leaving 18 bases between them. The CDR3 here is CASSLRRGGGDQPQHF. Here the CDR3 DNA reads TGTGCCAGCAGTTTACGCCGGGGGGGCGGGGATCAGCCCCAGCATTTT.

The rearrangement links TRBV5-6 to TRBJ2-1, with 10 bases that match TRBD2. The CDR3 is 15 residues long. CDR1 and CDR2 (germline): SGHDT, YYEEEE. The V gene end was trimmed by 3 bases and the J gene end by 3 bases; junction bases not matched to a gene: 3. Here the CDR3 reads CASSSGLASYNEQFF. CDR3 DNA: TGTGCCAGCAGCTCGGGACTAGCGAGCTACAATGAGCAGTTCTTC.

The genes are TRBV9 and TRBJ2-7; TRBD2 might be the D (7 bases). The CDR3 has 16 amino acids. The germline V gene has CDR1 SGDLS and CDR2 YYNGEE. Trimming left V 7 bases short and J 0 bases short, with 20 bases between. CDR3 loop: CASSPYGGQDSYEQYF. In nucleotides, the CDR3 is TGTGCCAGCTCCCCTTACGGGGGGCAGGACTCCTACGAGCAGTACTTC. The variable domain in full, completed from reference TRBV9 and TRBJ2-7, reads DSGVTQTPKHLITATGQRVTLRCSPRSGDLSVYWYQQSLDQGLQFLIQYYNGEERAKGNILERFSAQQFPDLHSELNLSSLELGDSALYFCASSPYGGQDSYEQYFGPGTRLTVT.

V gene TRBV25-1 combines with J gene TRBJ2-1; the D gene is possibly TRBD1 (6 bases). CDR3 size: 16 residues. V lost 6 bases to trimming and J lost 2 bases, with 17 bases between them. Looked up from germline, CDR1 is MGHDK and CDR2 is SYGVNS. The CDR3 DNA sequence: TGTGCCAGCAGACCTACAGGGATCTGGCCCTACAATGAGCAGTTCTTC. Translated: CASRPTGIWPYNEQFF.

The genes are TRBV7-9 and TRBJ2-1, with 11 nucleotides matching TRBD2. This CDR3 comprises 15 residues. With V trimmed by 5 bases and J by 12 bases, 12 bases remained unmatched. Germline CDR1 reads SEHNR; CDR2 reads FQNEAQ (reference sequence). In DNA form, the CDR3 reads TGTGCCAGCAGCGTACTAGCGGGAGAGGCAAGGGTGCAGTTCTTC. Its translation: CASSVLAGEARVQFF.

This clone appeared a few times. The chain links TRBV5-1 to TRBJ2-2; TRBD2 matches at 9 bases. The germline V gene encodes CDR1 SGHRS and CDR2 YFSETQ. Trimming took 4 bases from V and 7 from J; bases not matched to a gene: 8. This CDR3 is built from 15 residues. CDR3 sequence: CASSLTGTSIGELFF. Here the CDR3 DNA reads TGCGCCAGCAGCCTGACAGGGACTAGCATCGGGGAGCTGTTTTTT.

This chain connects TRBV27 to TRBJ2-5; TRBD2 matches at 8 bases. J was trimmed by 3 bases and V by 2 bases; bases with no gene match: 8. The CDR3 totals 16 residues. Germline-derived CDR1 and CDR2 are MNHEY and SMNVEV (reference sequence). The CDR3 spells CASSLIGGVAEETQYF. The DNA of the CDR3 is TGTGCCAGCAGTTTAATCGGGGGGGTTGCGGAAGAGACCCAGTACTTC.

This clone was counted a single time. V usage is TRBV5-1 and J usage is TRBJ2-1, with TRBD1 matching over 12 bases. Trimming cost V 6 bases and J 6 bases; bases outside gene matches: 10. The CDR3 has 16 amino acids. Germline V gene lookup returns CDR1 SGHRS and CDR2 YFSETQ. The CDR3 DNA reads as TGCGCCAGCACTCCGCCGGGACAGGGGGCTCCCAATGAGCAGTTCTTC. Its protein is CASTPPGQGAPNEQFF.

The gene calls are TRBV19 and TRBJ2-2, with D possibly matching TRBD1 (6 bases). CDR1 is LNHDA and CDR2 is SQIVND in the germline V gene (reference sequence). The CDR3 runs 13 residues. Trimming cost V 6 bases and J 7 bases, with 12 bases left between them. The CDR3, as DNA: TGTGCCAGTAGAAGAACAGGGAGCGGGGAGCTGTTTTTT. Encoded protein: CASRRTGSGELFF.

V gene TRBV10-3 combines with J gene TRBJ1-2, with TRBD1 matching over 10 bases. The V gene's germline CDR1 is ENHRY and CDR2 SYGVKD. The trim removed 4 bases at V and 4 bases at J, leaving 9 bases unmatched. The CDR3 runs 16 residues. CDR3 DNA: TGTGCCATCAGTGGTGGGACAGGGGTTTCGGGCTATGGCTACACCTTC. Translated, it gives CAISGGTGVSGYGYTF.

J is TRBJ1-5 and V is TRBV29-1; D may be TRBD1 (6 bases). Trimming shortened V by 6 bases and J by 5 bases, and 11 bases separated the two germline ends. The CDR3 runs to 12 residues. The germline CDR1 and CDR2 sequences are SQVTM and ANQGSEA. For the CDR3, the DNA is TGCAGCGTCCGACAGGAGTATCAGCCCCAGCATTTT. It specifies CSVRQEYQPQHF.

This clone was detected only once. The chain carries TRBV27 and TRBJ2-6, with 9 bases identical to TRBD2. The CDR3 is 18 residues long. CDR1 and CDR2 (germline): MNHEY, SMNVEV (reference sequence). The ends lost 4 bases at V and 0 bases at J; junction bases unmatched: 7. CDR3 sequence reads: CASSWRLAASSGANVLTF. As DNA, the CDR3 is TGTGCCAGCAGTTGGAGACTAGCGGCAAGCTCTGGGGCCAACGTCCTGACTTTC.

The CDR3: CASSPSPTGELFF. Written as DNA, the CDR3 is TGTGCCAGCAGCCCTTCCCCCACCGGGGAGCTGTTTTTT. V usage is TRBV4-2 and J usage is TRBJ2-2; D is unclear. Trimming stripped 4 bases from V and 4 bases from J, with 7 bases between. CDR1 LGHNA and CDR2 YNFKEQ come from the germline V gene. The CDR3 has 13 residues.

The chain uses TRBV6-6 and TRBJ1-4; the match to TRBD1 covers 7 bases. J lost 4 bases, V lost 4 bases, and 3 bases had no gene match. The CDR3 covers 14 residues. The V gene's germline CDR1 is MNHNY and CDR2 SVGAGI (reference sequence). The CDR3 DNA follows: TGTGCCAGCAGTTTGACAGGGAATAATGAAAAACTGTTTTTT. Translated, it gives CASSLTGNNEKLFF.

The genes are TRBV11-3 and TRBJ2-2; D perhaps matches TRBD2 (5 bases). This CDR3 is 15 amino acids long. Germline values: CDR1 SGHNT, CDR2 YENEEA. V was clipped by 4 bases and J by 0 bases, with 9 bases between them. The CDR3, as DNA: TGTGCCAGCAGCTCTCGGACTCCGAACACCGGGGAGCTGTTTTTT. Its protein product is CASSSRTPNTGELFF.

This rearrangement joins TRBV15 to TRBJ2-7; no reliable D call. Germline CDR1 and CDR2: LNHNV and YYDKDF (reference sequence). This CDR3 comprises 13 residues. Trimming cost V 0 bases and J 4 bases, with 7 bases left between them. The CDR3 DNA is TGTGCCACCAGCAGAGATGGGCGTTACGAGCAGTACGTC. Protein: CATSRDGRYEQYV.

The V call is TRBV4-1, the J call TRBJ1-5; D is undetermined. The CDR3 contains 20 residues. Deletions cut 1 base from V and 0 bases from J, with 22 bases between. The germline CDR1 and CDR2 sequences are MGHRA and YSYEKL. Here the CDR3 reads CASSQAPLATAAYSNQPQHF. The CDR3 nucleotides are TGCGCCAGCAGCCAAGCGCCCCTAGCCACAGCGGCGTATAGCAATCAGCCCCAGCATTTT.

The chain recombines TRBV5-6 with TRBJ1-5, with D possibly being TRBD1 (6 bases). This CDR3 spans 15 amino acids. The germline gives CDR1 SGHDT, CDR2 YYEEEE. Between the trimmed V and J ends, which lost 1 base and 6 bases, there was a span of 14 bases. CDR3 sequence (DNA): TGTGCCAGCAGCTTGAACAGGGAAGGAGGTCAGCCCCAGCATTTT. Protein: CASSLNREGGQPQHF.

The chain joins TRBV11-3 to TRBJ2-1; no firm D call. Germline CDR1 reads SGHNT; CDR2 reads YENEEA. The CDR3 contains 12 residues. The V end lost 8 bases, the J end lost 0 bases, and 5 bases lay between the germline ends. The CDR3 is CASASSYNEQFF. CDR3 nucleotides: TGTGCCAGCGCCAGCTCCTACAATGAGCAGTTCTTC.